Listed below are T cell receptor beta chains from one sample, sequenced in a study of naive and memory T cell subsets. In TCRdb, the UMI-ligation and nested PCR reads were re-called with MiXCR into one record per CDR3 protein. The sample includes 130,000 to 150,000 distinct CDR3 sequences, 15% to 20% of them seen just once. The sample consisted of naive CD4+ T cells from blood. The receptors were sampled from a human donor in good health. Each CDR3 is given with its conserved first and last residue.

j_call	v_call	cdr3_aa
TRBJ2-2	TRBV25-1	CASSGRSTGIAGELFF
TRBJ2-5	TRBV20-1	CSAPEGEETQYF
TRBJ2-3	TRBV6-5	CASSYSPGFRKGITDTQYF
TRBJ2-1	TRBV6-6	CATGLGRGNEQFF
TRBJ2-6	TRBV19	CASRDGGEANVLTF
TRBJ1-6	TRBV20-1	CSASSGTVADSPLHF
TRBJ2-5	TRBV28	CASSLGGLAGAGQYF
TRBJ2-5	TRBV5-4	CASSPAPPQETQYF
TRBJ2-7	TRBV10-1	CASSRGAGGTYEQYF
TRBJ2-7	TRBV6-5	CASSVGRGGEQYF
TRBJ2-7	TRBV10-3	CAISDRGPYEQYF
TRBJ2-7	TRBV29-1	CSVGGLGPYEQYF
TRBJ2-1	TRBV29-1	CSVEGLASNEQFF
TRBJ2-4	TRBV30	CAWSGGTFINIQYF
TRBJ2-1	TRBV28	CASSPPNRQNNEQFF
TRBJ2-3	TRBV11-2	CASSLEIAGQTDTQYF
TRBJ2-7	TRBV20-1	CSALANGRVHEQYF
TRBJ1-4	TRBV29-1	CSVEDSADEKLFF
TRBJ2-1	TRBV4-3	CASSQELSSYNEQFF
TRBJ2-7	TRBV20-1	CSAGRLAGGSYEQYF
TRBJ2-5	TRBV20-1	CSATPGSQETQYF
TRBJ2-2	TRBV11-2	CASSLQRPPNTGELFF
TRBJ1-2	TRBV19	CASSSQPAGGGYTF
TRBJ1-1	TRBV10-3	CAISESWGPPAFF
TRBJ2-2	TRBV24-1	CATSGGATEGSGELFF
TRBJ2-5	TRBV7-2	CASSPHSGRPETQYF
TRBJ2-7	TRBV20-1	CSAIPGDGGWEQYF
TRBJ1-1	TRBV6-2/TRBV6-3	CASSYPSVDRVDEAFF
TRBJ1-5	TRBV20-1	CSGMTGGGQPQHF
TRBJ2-1	TRBV5-1	CASSFGGRAVSEQFF
TRBJ2-2	TRBV24-1	CATRTMGGELFF
TRBJ2-7	TRBV3-1	CASSQEASGREYF
TRBJ2-5	TRBV6-5	CASSYSLLAGQETQYF
TRBJ2-2	TRBV7-8	CASSFLVNTGELFF
TRBJ1-5	TRBV28	CASSLPHSNQPQHF
TRBJ1-4	TRBV12-3/TRBV12-4	CASSSVAGRPNEKLFF
TRBJ2-2	TRBV18	CASSLKGVTGELFF
TRBJ2-7	TRBV6-2/TRBV6-3	CASSYSGMSRSEQYF
TRBJ2-1	TRBV9	CASSFIAGVYNEQFF
TRBJ2-5	TRBV5-1	CASSLAEASGMGTQYF
TRBJ2-5	TRBV9	CASSDQETQYF
TRBJ2-7	TRBV20-1	CSARGGTDYYSYEQYF
TRBJ1-1	TRBV5-4	CASTSASNTEAFF
TRBJ1-1	TRBV25-1	CASSEYHRTAEAFF
TRBJ2-2	TRBV12-3/TRBV12-4	CASSLRVGKLFF
TRBJ1-5	TRBV10-3	CAISERDSNQPQHF
TRBJ2-7	TRBV20-1	CSARDRRGRSGYEQYF
TRBJ2-3	TRBV6-6	CASRPPGSTDTQYF
TRBJ1-1	TRBV7-4	CASSRDRANTEAFF
TRBJ2-7	TRBV5-5	CASSRTGTGPYEQYF
TRBJ2-5	TRBV19	CASSIRTEETQYF
TRBJ2-7	TRBV5-1	CASSLGPGQQYEQYF
TRBJ2-3	TRBV12-3/TRBV12-4	CASSLSAAGTDTQYF
TRBJ2-5	TRBV5-1	CASSWNGNQETQYF
TRBJ2-1	TRBV20-1	CSASGRASLNEQFF
TRBJ2-1	TRBV12-3/TRBV12-4	CASSFGGGSNEQFF
TRBJ2-1	TRBV20-1	CSASWPGGPPKQFF
TRBJ2-1	TRBV12-3/TRBV12-4	CASSLGGNEQFF
TRBJ2-7	TRBV3-1	CASSQDKGGPAGTYEQYF